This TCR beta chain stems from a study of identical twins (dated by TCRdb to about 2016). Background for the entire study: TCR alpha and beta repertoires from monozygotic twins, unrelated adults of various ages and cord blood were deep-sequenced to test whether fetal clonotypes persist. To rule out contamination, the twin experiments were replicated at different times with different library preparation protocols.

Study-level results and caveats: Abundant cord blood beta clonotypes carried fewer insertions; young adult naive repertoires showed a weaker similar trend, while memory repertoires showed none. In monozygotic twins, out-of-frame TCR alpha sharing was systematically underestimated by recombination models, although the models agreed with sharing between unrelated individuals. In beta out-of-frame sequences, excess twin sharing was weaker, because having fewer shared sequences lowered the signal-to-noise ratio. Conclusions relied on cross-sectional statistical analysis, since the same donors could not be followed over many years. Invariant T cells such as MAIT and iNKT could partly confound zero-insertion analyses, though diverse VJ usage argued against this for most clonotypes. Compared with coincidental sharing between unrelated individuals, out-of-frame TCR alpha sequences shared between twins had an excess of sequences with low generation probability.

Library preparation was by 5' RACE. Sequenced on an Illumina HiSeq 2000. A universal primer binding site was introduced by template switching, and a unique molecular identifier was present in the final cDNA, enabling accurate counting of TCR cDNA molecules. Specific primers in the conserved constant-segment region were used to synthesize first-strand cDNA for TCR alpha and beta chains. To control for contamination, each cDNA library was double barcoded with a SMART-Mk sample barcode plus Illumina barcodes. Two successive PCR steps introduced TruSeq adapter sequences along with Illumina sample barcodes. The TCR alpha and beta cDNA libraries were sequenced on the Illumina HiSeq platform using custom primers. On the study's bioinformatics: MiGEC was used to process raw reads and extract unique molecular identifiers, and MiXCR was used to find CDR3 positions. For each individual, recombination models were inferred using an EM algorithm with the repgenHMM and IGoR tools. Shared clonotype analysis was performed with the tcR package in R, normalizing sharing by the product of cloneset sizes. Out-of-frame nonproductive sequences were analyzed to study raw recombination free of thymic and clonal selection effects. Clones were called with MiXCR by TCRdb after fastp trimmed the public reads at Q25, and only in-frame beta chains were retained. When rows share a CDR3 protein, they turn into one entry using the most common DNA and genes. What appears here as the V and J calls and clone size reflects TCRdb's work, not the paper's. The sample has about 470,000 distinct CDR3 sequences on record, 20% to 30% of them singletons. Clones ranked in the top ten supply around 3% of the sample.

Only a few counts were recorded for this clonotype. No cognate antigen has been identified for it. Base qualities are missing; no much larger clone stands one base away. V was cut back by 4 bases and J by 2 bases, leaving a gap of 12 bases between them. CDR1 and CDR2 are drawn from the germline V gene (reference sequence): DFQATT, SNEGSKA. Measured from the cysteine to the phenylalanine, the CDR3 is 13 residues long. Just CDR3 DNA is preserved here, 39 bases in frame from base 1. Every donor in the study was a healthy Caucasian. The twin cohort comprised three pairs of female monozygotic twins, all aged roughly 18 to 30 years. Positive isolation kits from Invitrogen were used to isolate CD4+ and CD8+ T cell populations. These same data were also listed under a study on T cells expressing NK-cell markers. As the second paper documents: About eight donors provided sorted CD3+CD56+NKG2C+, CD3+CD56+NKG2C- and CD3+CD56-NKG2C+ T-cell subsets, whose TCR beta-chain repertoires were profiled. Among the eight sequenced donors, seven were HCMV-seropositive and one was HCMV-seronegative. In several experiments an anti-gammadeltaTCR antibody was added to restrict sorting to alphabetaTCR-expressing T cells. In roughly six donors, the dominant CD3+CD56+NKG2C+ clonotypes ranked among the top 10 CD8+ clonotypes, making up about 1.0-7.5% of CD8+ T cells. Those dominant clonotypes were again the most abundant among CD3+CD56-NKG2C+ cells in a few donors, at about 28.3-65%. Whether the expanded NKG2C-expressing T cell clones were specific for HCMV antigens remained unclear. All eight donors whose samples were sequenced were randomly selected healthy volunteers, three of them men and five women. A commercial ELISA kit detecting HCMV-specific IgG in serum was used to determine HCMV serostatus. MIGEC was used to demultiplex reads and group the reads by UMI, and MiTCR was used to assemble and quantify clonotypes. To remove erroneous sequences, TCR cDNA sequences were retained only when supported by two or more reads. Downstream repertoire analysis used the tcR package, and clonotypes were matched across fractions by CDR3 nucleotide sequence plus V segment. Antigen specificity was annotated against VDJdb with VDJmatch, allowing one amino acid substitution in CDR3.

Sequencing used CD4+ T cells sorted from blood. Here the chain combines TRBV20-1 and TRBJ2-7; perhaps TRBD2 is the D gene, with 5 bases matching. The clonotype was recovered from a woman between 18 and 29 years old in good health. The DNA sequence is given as TGCAGTGCTATGAGGGCCTTAGCCTACGAGCAGTACTTC. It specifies CSAMRALAYEQYF.